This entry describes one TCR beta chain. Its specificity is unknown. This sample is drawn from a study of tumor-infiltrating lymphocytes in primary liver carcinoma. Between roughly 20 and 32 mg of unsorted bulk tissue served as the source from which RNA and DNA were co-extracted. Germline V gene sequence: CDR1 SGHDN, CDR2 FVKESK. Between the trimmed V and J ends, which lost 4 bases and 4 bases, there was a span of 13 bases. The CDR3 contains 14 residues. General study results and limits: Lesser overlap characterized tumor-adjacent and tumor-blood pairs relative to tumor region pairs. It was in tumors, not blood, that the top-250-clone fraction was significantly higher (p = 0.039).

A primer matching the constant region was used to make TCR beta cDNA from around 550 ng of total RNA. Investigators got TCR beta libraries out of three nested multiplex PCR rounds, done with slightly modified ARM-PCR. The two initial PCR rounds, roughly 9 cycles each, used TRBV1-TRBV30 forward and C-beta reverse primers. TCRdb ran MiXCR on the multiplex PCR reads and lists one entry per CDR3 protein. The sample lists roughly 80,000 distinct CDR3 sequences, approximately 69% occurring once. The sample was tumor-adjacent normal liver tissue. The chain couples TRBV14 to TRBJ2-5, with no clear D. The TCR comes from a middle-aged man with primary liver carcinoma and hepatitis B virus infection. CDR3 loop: CASSRDRRRETQYF. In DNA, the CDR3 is TGTGCCAGCAGCCGAGATCGCAGGAGAGAGACCCAGTACTTC.